This T cell receptor (beta chain) derives from a study of blood T cell repertoires in COVID-19. Study-wide context: Samples representing acute and convalescent COVID-19 were sourced from the United States, Italy and Spain.

The Seattle site enrolled patients during active infection and followed them longitudinally. V was pared by 1 base and J by 2 bases, with 5 bases of the junction left unmatched. The CDR3 loop spans 16 amino acids. In germline, CDR1 is SGHVS, CDR2 FNYEAQ. Here immunoSEQ multiplex PCR was the method, and the copy in TCRdb shows in-frame clones only, minus some. The sample includes about 370,000 clones, 89% seen only once; the top ten take around 3%. This TCR derives from a woman aged 30 to 39 with COVID-19, enrolled during active disease. The V and J genes are TRBV7-6 and TRBJ1-3, with 7 positions matching TRBD1. The sequenced sample was peripheral blood. This CDR3 is CASSLGGQSTGNTIYF. The CDR3 nucleotides are TGTGCCAGCAGCTTAGGGGGACAGAGTACTGGAAACACCATATATTTT.